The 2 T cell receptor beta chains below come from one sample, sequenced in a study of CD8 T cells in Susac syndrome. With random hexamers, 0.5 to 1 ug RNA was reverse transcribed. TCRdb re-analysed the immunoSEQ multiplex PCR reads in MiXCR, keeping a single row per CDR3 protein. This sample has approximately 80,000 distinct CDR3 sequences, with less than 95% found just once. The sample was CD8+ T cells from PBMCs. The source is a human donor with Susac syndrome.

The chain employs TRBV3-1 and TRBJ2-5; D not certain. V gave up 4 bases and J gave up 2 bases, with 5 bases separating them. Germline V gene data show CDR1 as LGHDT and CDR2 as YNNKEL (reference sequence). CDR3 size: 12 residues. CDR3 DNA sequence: TGTGCCAGCAGCCCCATACAAGAGACCCAGTACTTC. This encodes CASSPIQETQYF.

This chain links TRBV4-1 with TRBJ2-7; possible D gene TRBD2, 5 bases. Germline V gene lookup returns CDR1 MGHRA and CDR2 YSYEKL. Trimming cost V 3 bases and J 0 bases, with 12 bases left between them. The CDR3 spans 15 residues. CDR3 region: CASSHLGVSSYEQYF. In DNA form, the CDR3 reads TGCGCCAGCAGCCACCTCGGGGTGAGCTCCTACGAGCAGTACTTC.